This TCR beta chain was recovered during a study of T cell responses to AZD1222 COVID-19 vaccine (dated by TCRdb to the early 2020s). Some background on the complete study: TCR sequencing covered roughly 230 trial participants: 200 to 220 given two doses of AZD1222 and approximately 26 given two doses of MenACWY control vaccine. Trial participants were enrolled by age into subgroups of 18-55, 56-69 and 70-plus years, and about 150, 27 and 61 TCR-sequenced participants, respectively, were included in these subgroups.

The CDR3 regions of human TCRbeta chains were analyzed by immunosequencing. The authors processed their data as follows. TCRs in the repertoires were matched against a reference library of SARS-CoV-2-specific TCRs that had been generated with the MIRA antigen-specificity platform. Breadth was defined as the fraction of unique TCRs that were SARS-CoV-2-associated, and depth was defined as the fraction of total T cells that were SARS-CoV-2-associated. Using the MIRA data, every spike-specific TCR was mapped to the spike region that the TCR reacted to and assigned to either a CD4 or a CD8 class. Log10-transformed breadth and depth values were compared by one-way ANOVA with Sidak's multiple comparisons tests. Held by TCRdb, this immuneACCESS table contains in-frame sequences only and omits some clones. Under half of the omission traces to an unresolved V gene where checked; the cause of the rest is unknown. The V and J calls and clone size were taken over from that table, and D and trimming were inferred from the DNA. The sample table lists nearly 200,000 clones, under 95% of them with a count of one. The ten largest account for 0.9% to 1.1% of the sample.

From V the trimming removes 7 bases and from J it removes 9 bases, while the gene matches leave 7 bases of the junction unaccounted for. CDR1 is given as SNHLY and CDR2 as FYNNEI, both from the germline V gene. From the cysteine up to the phenylalanine, the CDR3 has a length of 13 residues. Only CDR3 DNA remains: 39 bases, in frame from the first base. Broader findings and caveats from the paper: The 56-69-year group was small, and its depth increase did not reach significance, likely because of low power. Participants were mostly white British and included more females than males, and it was suggested by the authors that clonal diversity may have been underestimated. Only five to seven AZD1222 recipients were SARS-CoV-2 seropositive at baseline, limiting conclusions about previously exposed vaccinees. After two AZD1222 doses, both the breadth and the depth of spike-specific TCRs were significantly higher than at day 0 and than in MenACWY recipients. Because no samples from the day 14 peak response were available, repertoires could be characterized only after the peak T cell response. CD4 TCRs associated with the vaccine covered the entire spike protein, and the dominant responses were in regions 160-218 and 743-854. Nearly half of unique spike-specific TCRs reportedly recognized epitopes outside regions mutated in the B.1.351 and B.1.1.7 variants.

The label giving this sample's time point can be read as: about 28 days (+/-7) after the second vaccine dose. AZD1222 recipients whose second dose came at about 4 weeks and those whose second dose came at about 12 weeks were combined into one group, since spike-specific TCR depth and breadth did not differ between the two schedules. The vaccinee samples were drawn from two UK trials, COV001 and COV002, one of which was a single-blind randomized controlled phase 2/3 trial testing AZD1222 (ChAdOx1 nCoV-19) in healthy adults. Trial participant PBMC samples were collected at day 0 and day 28 after the second dose for TCRbeta chain sequencing. This clone appeared once. Its antigen is still unknown. One base away there is no much larger clone; base qualities are not given.

The sequence was obtained from an adult who received the AZD1222 COVID-19 vaccine. The V and J genes are TRBV2 and TRBJ2-1; a stretch of 9 junction bases matches TRBD1. The starting material was peripheral blood, obtained 28 days after the second AZD1222 dose. The CDR3 reads CASMGQGIGEQFF. The bases read TGTGCCAGCATGGGACAGGGTATCGGTGAGCAGTTCTTC.